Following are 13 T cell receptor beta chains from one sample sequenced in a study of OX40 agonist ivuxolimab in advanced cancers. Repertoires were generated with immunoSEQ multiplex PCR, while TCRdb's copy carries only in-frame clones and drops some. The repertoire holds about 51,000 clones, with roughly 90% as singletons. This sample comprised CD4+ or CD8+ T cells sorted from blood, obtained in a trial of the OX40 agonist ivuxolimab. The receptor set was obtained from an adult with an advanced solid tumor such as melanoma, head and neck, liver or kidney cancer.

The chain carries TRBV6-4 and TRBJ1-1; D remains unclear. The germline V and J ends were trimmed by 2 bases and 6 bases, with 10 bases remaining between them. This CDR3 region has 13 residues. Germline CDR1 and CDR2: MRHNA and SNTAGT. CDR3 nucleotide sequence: TGTGCCAGCAGTGACGGCAGGAATGCTGAAGCTTTCTTT. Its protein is CASSDGRNAEAFF.

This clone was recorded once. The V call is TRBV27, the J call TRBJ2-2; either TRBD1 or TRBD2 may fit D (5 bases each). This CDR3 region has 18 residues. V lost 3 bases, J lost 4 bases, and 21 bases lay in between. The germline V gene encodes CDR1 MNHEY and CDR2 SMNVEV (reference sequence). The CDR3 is CASSFSGRWVRGTGELFF. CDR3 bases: TGTGCCAGCAGTTTTTCGGGTCGCTGGGTGAGGGGCACCGGGGAGCTGTTTTTT.

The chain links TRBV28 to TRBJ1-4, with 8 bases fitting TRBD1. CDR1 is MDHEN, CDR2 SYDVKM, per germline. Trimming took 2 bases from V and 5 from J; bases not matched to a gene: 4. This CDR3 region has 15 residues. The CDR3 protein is CASSLLGTGNEKLFF. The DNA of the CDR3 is TGTGCCAGCAGTTTACTGGGGACAGGCAATGAAAAACTGTTTTTT. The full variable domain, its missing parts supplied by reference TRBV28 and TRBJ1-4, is DVKVTQSSRYLVKRTGEKVFLECVQDMDHENMFWYRQDPGLGLRLIYFSYDVKMKEKGDIPEGYSVSREKKERFSLILESASTNQTSMYLCASSLLGTGNEKLFFGSGTQLSVL.

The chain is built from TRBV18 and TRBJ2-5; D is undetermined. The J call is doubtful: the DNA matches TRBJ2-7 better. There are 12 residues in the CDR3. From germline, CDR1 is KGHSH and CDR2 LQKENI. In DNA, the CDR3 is TGTGCCAGCTCACCACAAGCCTACGAGCAGTACTTC. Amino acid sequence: CASSPQAYEQYF.

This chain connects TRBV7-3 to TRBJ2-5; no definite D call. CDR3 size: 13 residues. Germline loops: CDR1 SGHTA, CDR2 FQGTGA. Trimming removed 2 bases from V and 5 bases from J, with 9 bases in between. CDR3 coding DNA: TGTGCCAGCAGCTTAGGCGTTCGGGAGACCCAGTACTTC. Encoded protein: CASSLGVRETQYF.

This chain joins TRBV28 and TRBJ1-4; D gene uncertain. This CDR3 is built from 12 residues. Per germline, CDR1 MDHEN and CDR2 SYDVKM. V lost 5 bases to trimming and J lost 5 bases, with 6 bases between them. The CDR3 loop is CASSPPNEKLFF. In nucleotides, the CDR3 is TGTGCCAGCAGTCCCCCGAATGAAAAACTGTTTTTT.

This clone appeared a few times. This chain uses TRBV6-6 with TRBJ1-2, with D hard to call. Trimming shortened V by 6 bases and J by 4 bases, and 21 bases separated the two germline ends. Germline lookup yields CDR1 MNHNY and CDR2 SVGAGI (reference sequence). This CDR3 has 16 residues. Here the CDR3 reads CASSQPFLAGFYGYTF. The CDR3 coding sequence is TGTGCCAGCAGCCAACCTTTTCTGGCCGGTTTCTATGGCTACACCTTC.

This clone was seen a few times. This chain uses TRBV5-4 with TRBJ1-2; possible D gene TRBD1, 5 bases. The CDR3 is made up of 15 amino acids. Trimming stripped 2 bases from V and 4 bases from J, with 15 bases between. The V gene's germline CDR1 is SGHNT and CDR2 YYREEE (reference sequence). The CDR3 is CASSFNARASYGYTF. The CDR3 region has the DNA TGTGCCAGCAGCTTTAATGCCAGGGCCAGCTATGGCTACACCTTC. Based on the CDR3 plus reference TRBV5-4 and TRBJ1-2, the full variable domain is ETGVTQSPTHLIKTRGQQVTLRCSSQSGHNTVSWYQQALGQGPQFIFQYYREEENGRGNFPPRFSGLQFPNYSSELNVNALELDDSALYLCASSFNARASYGYTFGSGTRLTVV.

The CDR3 region has the DNA TGTGCCAGCAGCCCATTCCGGGGGTCGGCCAAAAACATTCAGTACTTC. This encodes CASSPFRGSAKNIQYF. The rearrangement uses TRBV7-6 and TRBJ2-4; possible D gene TRBD2, 6 bases. Germline V gene sequence: CDR1 SGHVS, CDR2 FNYEAQ. The CDR3 runs 16 residues. V was shortened by 5 bases and J by 1 base, with 15 bases between the two germline ends.

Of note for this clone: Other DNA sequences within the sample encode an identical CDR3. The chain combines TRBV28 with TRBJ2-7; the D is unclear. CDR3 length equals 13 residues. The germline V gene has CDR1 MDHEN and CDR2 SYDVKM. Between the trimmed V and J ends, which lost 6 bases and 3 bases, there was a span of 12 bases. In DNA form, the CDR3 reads TGTGCCAGCAGCCCACCCCCCAGCTACGAGCAGTACTTC. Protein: CASSPPPSYEQYF.

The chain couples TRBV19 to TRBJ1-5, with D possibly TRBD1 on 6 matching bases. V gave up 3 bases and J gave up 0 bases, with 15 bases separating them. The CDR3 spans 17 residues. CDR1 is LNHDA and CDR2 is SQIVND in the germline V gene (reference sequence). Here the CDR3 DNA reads TGTGCCAGTAGTATTCGCAGGGGCCTTTATAGCAATCAGCCCCAGCATTTT. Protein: CASSIRRGLYSNQPQHF.

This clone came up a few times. The CDR3 DNA sequence: TGTGCCAGCAGCTCAATTACAGGGTTTCTGACAGAGACCCAGTACTTC. Protein product: CASSSITGFLTETQYF. The chain couples TRBV14 to TRBJ2-5, with D maybe TRBD1 (6 bases). Germline CDR1 reads SGHDN; CDR2 reads FVKESK. V gave up 5 bases and J gave up 4 bases, with 20 bases separating them. CDR3 size: 16 residues.

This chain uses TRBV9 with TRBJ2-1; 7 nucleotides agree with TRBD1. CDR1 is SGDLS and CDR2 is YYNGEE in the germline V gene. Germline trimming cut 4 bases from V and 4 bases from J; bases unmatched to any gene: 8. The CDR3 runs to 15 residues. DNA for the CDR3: TGTGCCAGCAGCCCGAGACAGGGATCGTACAATGAGCAGTTCTTC. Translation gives CASSPRQGSYNEQFF.